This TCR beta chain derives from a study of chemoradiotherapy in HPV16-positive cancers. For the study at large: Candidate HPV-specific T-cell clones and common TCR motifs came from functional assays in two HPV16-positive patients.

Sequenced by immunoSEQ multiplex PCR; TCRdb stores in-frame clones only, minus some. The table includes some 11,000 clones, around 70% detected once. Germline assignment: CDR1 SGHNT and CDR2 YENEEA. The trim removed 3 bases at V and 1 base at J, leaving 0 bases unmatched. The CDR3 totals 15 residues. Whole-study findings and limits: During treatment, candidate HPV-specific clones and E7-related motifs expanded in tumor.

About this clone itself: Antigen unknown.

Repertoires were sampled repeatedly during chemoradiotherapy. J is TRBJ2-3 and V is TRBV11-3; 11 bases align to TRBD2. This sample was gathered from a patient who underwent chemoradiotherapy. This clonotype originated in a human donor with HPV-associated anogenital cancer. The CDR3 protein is CASSFSGGGTDTQYF. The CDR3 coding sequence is TGTGCCAGCAGCTTTAGCGGGGGGGGCACAGATACGCAGTATTTT.